These T cell receptor beta chains were read from a single sample in a study of T cells in Graves' hyperthyroidism and ophthalmopathy. From the multiplex PCR reads, TCRdb called clonotypes with MiXCR, one entry per CDR3 protein. Of approximately 690,000 distinct CDR3 sequences listed, about 14% are singletons. Sample: blood. The receptors derive from a woman between 45 and 60 years old with Graves' ophthalmopathy. The CDR3 runs from the conserved cysteine through the conserved F or W. The D gene is left open where the match is weak. Clone size is not always given. Where it is, it says once, few, many or a class for expanded clones.

clone_size j_call d_call v_call cdr3_aa cdr3_nt
many TRBJ2-7 - TRBV7-9 CASSKGFEQYF TGTGCCAGCAGCAAAGGGTTCGAGCAGTACTTC
few TRBJ1-2 - TRBV9 CASSASPAPNIYGYTF TGTGCCAGCAGCGCCTCCCCGGCCCCGAATATCTATGGCTACACCTTC
- TRBJ2-1 - TRBV20-1 CSARVQQVLNEQFF TGCAGTGCTAGAGTCCAACAGGTTTTGAATGAGCAGTTCTTC
many TRBJ1-1 - TRBV24-1 CATSDFGETEAFF TGTGCCACCAGTGATTTCGGGGAAACTGAAGCTTTCTTT
many TRBJ2-7 - TRBV28 CASSPPLRTLLSYEQYF TGTGCCAGCAGCCCACCGCTCAGGACACTACTTTCCTACGAGCAGTACTTC
many TRBJ1-1 - TRBV9 CASSVGSFPGTEAFF TGTGCCAGCAGCGTAGGCTCATTCCCGGGGACTGAAGCTTTCTTT
- TRBJ2-3 TRBD2 TRBV27 CASSFPGLAGELDTQYF TGTGCCAGCAGTTTCCCGGGACTAGCGGGAGAATTAGATACGCAGTATTTT
- TRBJ1-1 - TRBV29-1 CSAGGRGEAFF TGCAGCGCCGGTGGGAGGGGTGAAGCTTTCTTT
many TRBJ2-3 TRBD2 TRBV5-1 CASSRGLAGSDTQYF TGCGCCAGCAGCAGGGGACTAGCGGGAAGTGATACGCAGTATTTT
- TRBJ1-6 - TRBV5-1 CTSSLEGYSPLHF TGCACCAGCAGCTTGGAAGGGTATTCACCCCTCCACTTT
- TRBJ1-1 - TRBV19 CASSIEGLAEAFF TGTGCCAGTAGTATAGAAGGGTTGGCTGAAGCTTTCTTT
many TRBJ1-1 - TRBV12-3/TRBV12-4 CASRPGDTEAFF TGTGCCAGCAGACCCGGGGACACTGAAGCTTTCTTT
- TRBJ2-1 - TRBV28 CASSFALVGNEQFF TGTGCCAGCAGTTTCGCCCTAGTCGGGAATGAGCAGTTCTTC
few TRBJ2-7 - TRBV7-2 CASSLRDGYEQYF TGTGCCAGCAGCTTAAGAGACGGCTACGAGCAGTACTTC
many TRBJ2-1 TRBD1 TRBV11-2 CASSLGDRGLNEQFF TGTGCCAGCAGCTTAGGTGACAGGGGACTGAATGAGCAGTTCTTC
many TRBJ2-5 - TRBV28 CASRTDGQETQYF TGTGCCAGCAGAACGGACGGCCAAGAGACCCAGTACTTC
many TRBJ2-1 - TRBV20-1 CSARDLVADHNEQFF TGCAGTGCTAGAGATTTAGTAGCTGACCACAATGAGCAGTTCTTC
many TRBJ2-7 - TRBV12-3/TRBV12-4 CASSSFGDSEQYF TGTGCCAGCAGTTCCTTCGGGGACTCCGAGCAGTACTTC
many TRBJ2-5 - TRBV11-3 CASSLSGRQETQYF TGTGCCAGCAGCTTATCTGGAAGACAAGAGACCCAGTACTTC
many TRBJ2-1 TRBD1 TRBV29-1 CSAWDSQHYNEQFF TGCAGCGCTTGGGACAGCCAGCACTACAATGAGCAGTTCTTC
- TRBJ2-7 TRBD1 TRBV24-1 CATSDPGQGTDEQYF TGTGCCACCAGTGACCCGGGACAGGGGACCGACGAGCAGTACTTC
- TRBJ2-2 TRBD1 TRBV4-3 CASSHTGGPLTGELFF TGCGCCAGCAGCCATACAGGGGGCCCGCTCACCGGGGAGCTGTTTTTT
many TRBJ2-7 TRBD2 TRBV3-1 CASSPPPGEGDEQYF TGTGCCAGCAGCCCTCCTCCGGGGGAGGGTGACGAGCAGTACTTC
many TRBJ1-6 TRBD1 TRBV11-2 CASNLDRGGSPLHF TGTGCCAGCAACCTGGACAGGGGGGGTTCACCCCTCCACTTT
- TRBJ1-2 - TRBV9 CASSAAVDPNYGYTF TGTGCCAGCAGCGCCGCCGTTGACCCTAACTATGGCTACACCTTC
many TRBJ1-2 - TRBV6-2/TRBV6-3 CASSYGGNYGYTF TGTGCCAGCAGTTATGGGGGGAACTATGGCTACACCTTC
many TRBJ1-5 - TRBV12-3/TRBV12-4 CASSGVLGNQPQHF TGTGCCAGCAGTGGGGTCCTTGGCAATCAGCCCCAGCATTTT
- TRBJ2-5 - TRBV14 CASSQDWSRFTSTGETQYF TGTGCCAGCAGCCAAGATTGGTCGCGGTTCACTTCCACCGGAGAGACCCAGTACTTC
many TRBJ2-7 TRBD2 TRBV7-2 CASSSSSGSSYEQYF TGTGCCAGCAGCTCTTCTAGCGGAAGCTCCTACGAGCAGTACTTC
few TRBJ2-1 - TRBV2 CASSELGLLNEQFF TGTGCCAGCAGTGAATTGGGACTTCTAAATGAGCAGTTCTTC
few TRBJ2-5 TRBD2 TRBV5-1 CASSLKGLGEETQYF TGCGCCAGCAGCTTGAAGGGACTAGGGGAAGAGACCCAGTACTTC
- TRBJ1-2 - TRBV7-2 CASSIRNRGVLTF TGTGCCAGCAGCATAAGGAACAGAGGGGTACTCACCTTC
few TRBJ2-7 - TRBV15 CATSIDSRVSYEQYF TGTGCCACCAGCATAGATTCTCGGGTCTCCTACGAGCAGTACTTC
- TRBJ1-2 - TRBV19 CASSILLGALGYGYTF TGTGCCAGTAGTATTTTATTGGGGGCTCTCGGCTATGGCTACACCTTC
- TRBJ2-7 - TRBV7-9 CASSSPRVGGSYGQYF TGTGCCAGCAGCTCCCCTCGAGTAGGAGGTTCCTACGGGCAGTACTTC
few TRBJ2-7 - TRBV19 CASSTPSGDSSYEQYF TGTGCCAGTAGTACACCCTCAGGGGATAGCTCCTACGAGCAGTACTTC
many TRBJ1-5 - TRBV20-1 CSASRGGNQPQHF TGCAGTGCTAGCAGGGGTGGCAATCAGCCCCAGCATTTT
few TRBJ2-2 - TRBV4-3 CASSQDLPLATGELFF TGCGCCAGCAGCCAAGATCTGCCGCTGGCTACCGGGGAGCTGTTTTTT
few TRBJ2-2 TRBD2 TRBV6-2/TRBV6-3 CASTKAGPWVTGELFF TGTGCCAGCACCAAAGCGGGACCCTGGGTTACCGGGGAGCTGTTTTTT
few TRBJ1-2 TRBD1 TRBV7-8 CASSTRTGGHGYTF TGTGCCAGCAGCACTCGGACAGGGGGACATGGCTACACCTTC
many TRBJ2-5 - TRBV15 CATSRVDETQYF TGTGCCACCAGCAGAGTGGATGAGACCCAGTACTTC
- TRBJ2-1 - TRBV3-1 CAGSGDEQFF TGTGCCGGGAGTGGGGATGAGCAGTTCTTC
- TRBJ2-1 TRBD1 TRBV20-1 CSASQGAGNEQFF TGCAGTGCCTCACAGGGGGCGGGCAATGAGCAGTTCTTC
few TRBJ2-2 TRBD1 TRBV2 CASSEWGQGAGTGELFF TGTGCCAGCAGTGAATGGGGACAGGGGGCAGGCACCGGGGAGCTGTTTTTT
many TRBJ2-7 TRBD1 TRBV28 CASEPRDRTNEQYF TGTGCCAGCGAACCCCGGGACAGGACTAACGAGCAGTACTTC
many TRBJ2-1 TRBD1 TRBV6-1 CASSSDRTTAPHNEQFF TGTGCCAGCAGTTCGGACAGGACAACGGCTCCTCACAATGAGCAGTTCTTC